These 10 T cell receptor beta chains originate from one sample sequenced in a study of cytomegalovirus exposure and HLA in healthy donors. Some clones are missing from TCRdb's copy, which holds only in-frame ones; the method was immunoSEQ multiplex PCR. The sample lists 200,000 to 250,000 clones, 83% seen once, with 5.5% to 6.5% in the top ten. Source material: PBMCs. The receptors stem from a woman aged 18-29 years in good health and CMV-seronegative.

For the CDR3, the DNA is TGTGCCAGCAGCTTAGAAAGGAATGAAAAACTGTTTTTT. Translated: CASSLERNEKLFF. The gene calls are TRBV7-2 and TRBJ1-4; D uncertain. Trimming took off 1 base at V and 5 bases at J, with 5 bases between the two ends. Germline CDR1 reads SGHTA; CDR2 reads FQGNSA. The CDR3 loop spans 13 amino acids.

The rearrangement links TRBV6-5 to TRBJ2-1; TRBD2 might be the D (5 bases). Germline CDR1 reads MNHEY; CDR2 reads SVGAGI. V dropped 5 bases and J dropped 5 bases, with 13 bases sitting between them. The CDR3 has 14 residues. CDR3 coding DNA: TGTGCCAGCAGTCAGCGGCTCGATCACAATGAGCAGTTCTTC. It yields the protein CASSQRLDHNEQFF.

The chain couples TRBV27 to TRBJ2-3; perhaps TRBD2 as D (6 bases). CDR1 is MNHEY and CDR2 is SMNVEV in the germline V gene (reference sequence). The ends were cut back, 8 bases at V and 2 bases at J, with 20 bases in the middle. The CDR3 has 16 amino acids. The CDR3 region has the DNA TGTGCCAGCTCAAAAGGAGGGGCTCATTTCACAGATACGCAGTATTTT. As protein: CASSKGGAHFTDTQYF.

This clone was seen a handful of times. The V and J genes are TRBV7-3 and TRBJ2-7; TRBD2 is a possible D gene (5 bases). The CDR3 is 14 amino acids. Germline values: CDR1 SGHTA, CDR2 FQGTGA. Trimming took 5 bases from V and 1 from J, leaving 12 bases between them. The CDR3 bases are TGTGCCAGCAGCCCTCAGCGGAATTCCTACGAGCAGTACTTC. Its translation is CASSPQRNSYEQYF.

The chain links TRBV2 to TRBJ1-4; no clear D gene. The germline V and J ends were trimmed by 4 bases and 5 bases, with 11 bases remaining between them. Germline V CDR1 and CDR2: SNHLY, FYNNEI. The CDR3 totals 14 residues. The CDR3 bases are TGTGCCAGCAGTGGGCAGGTAGCGAATGAAAAACTGTTTTTT. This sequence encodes CASSGQVANEKLFF. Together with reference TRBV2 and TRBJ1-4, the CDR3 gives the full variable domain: EPEVTQTPSHQVTQMGQEVILRCVPISNHLYFYWYRQILGQKVEFLVSFYNNEISEKSEIFDDQFSVERPDGSNFTLKIRSTKLEDSAMYFCASSGQVANEKLFFGSGTQLSVL.

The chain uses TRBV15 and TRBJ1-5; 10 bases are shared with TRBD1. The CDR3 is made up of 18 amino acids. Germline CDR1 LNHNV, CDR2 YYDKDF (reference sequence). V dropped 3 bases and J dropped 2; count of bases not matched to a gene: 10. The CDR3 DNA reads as TGTGCCACCAGCAGGGGAATTCCCGGGACAGGGGGCAATCAGCCCCAGCATTTT. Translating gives CATSRGIPGTGGNQPQHF. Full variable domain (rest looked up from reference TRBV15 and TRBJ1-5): DAMVIQNPRYQVTQFGKPVTLSCSQTLNHNVMYWYQQKSSQAPKLLFHYYDKDFNNEADTPDNFQSRRPNTSFCFLDIRSPGLGDTAMYLCATSRGIPGTGGNQPQHFGDGTRLSIL.

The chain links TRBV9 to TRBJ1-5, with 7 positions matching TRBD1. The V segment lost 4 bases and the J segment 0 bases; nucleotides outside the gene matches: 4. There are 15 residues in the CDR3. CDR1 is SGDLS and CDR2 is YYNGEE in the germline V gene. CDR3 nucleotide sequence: TGTGCCAGCAGCTTTACAGGGGATAGCAATCAGCCCCAGCATTTT. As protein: CASSFTGDSNQPQHF.

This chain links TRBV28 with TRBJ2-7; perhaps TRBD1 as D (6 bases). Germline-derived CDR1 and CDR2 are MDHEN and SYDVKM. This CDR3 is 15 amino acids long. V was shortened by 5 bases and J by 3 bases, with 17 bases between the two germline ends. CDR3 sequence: CASSPGVGAGYEQYF. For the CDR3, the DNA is TGTGCCAGCAGTCCAGGGGTAGGGGCGGGCTACGAGCAGTACTTC.

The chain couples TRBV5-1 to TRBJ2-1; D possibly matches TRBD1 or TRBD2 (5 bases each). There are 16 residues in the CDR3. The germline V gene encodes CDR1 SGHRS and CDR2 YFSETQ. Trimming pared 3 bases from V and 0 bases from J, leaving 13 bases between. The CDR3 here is CASSSGTGPSYNEQFF. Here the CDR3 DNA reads TGCGCCAGCAGCTCCGGGACCGGACCCTCCTACAATGAGCAGTTCTTC.

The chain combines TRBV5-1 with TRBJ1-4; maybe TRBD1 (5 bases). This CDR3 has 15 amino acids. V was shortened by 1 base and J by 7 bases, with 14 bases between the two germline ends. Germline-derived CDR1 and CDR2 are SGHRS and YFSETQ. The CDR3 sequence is CASSLTGQSSEKLFF. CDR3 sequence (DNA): TGCGCCAGCAGCTTGACCGGACAAAGTAGTGAAAAACTGTTTTTT.